This T cell receptor (beta chain) is from a study of blood T cell repertoires in COVID-19 (dated by TCRdb to the early 2020s). In terms of the full investigation: The collaborator samples originated in the United States, Italy and Spain and spanned the acute and convalescent phases of COVID-19. Where HLA class I and class II types were available, the types were taken from metadata supplied by the sample provider, not from assay-based typing. Nearly every sample came with metadata listing a de-identified subject ID, COVID-19 status, age in years and sex. The prospective study material was composed of cDNA or gDNA derived from T cells, B-cell-depleted T cells, or PBMCs. The dataset comprised deeply sampled blood TCRbeta repertoires from subjects exposed to, actively infected with, or recovered from COVID-19. Samples came from the ongoing ImmuneRACE study (first 160 participants) plus 1,254 subjects from 6 global collaborators. The repertoires were released in a freely available public database intended as a resource for research on the immune response to SARS-CoV-2.

In regard to this clone: Which antigen it targets is not known. The input lacks base qualities; no much larger clone sits a single base away.

Trimming removed 0 bases from V and 3 bases from J; the gene matches leave 7 bases unexplained. The germline V gene (reference sequence) sets CDR1 to MNHNY and CDR2 to SVGAGI. The CDR3 goes from the cysteine to the phenylalanine over 16 residues. The retained sequence is limited to the CDR3, 48 bases, with the frame set at the first base. General conclusions and limits of the study: Clinical and demographic metadata were provided uncurated, with the amount varying by source and participant.

Participants in the prospective study were enrolled through a virtual design, were aged roughly 18 to 95 years, and lived in 24 United States geographic areas. In the prospective study, cohorts were assigned on the basis of participant-reported clinical history obtained from a screening survey and a study questionnaire. Recovered participants in ImmuneRACE Cohort 3 were defined as having two consecutive negative NP/OP PCR tests, clearance from a healthcare professional, or resolution of symptoms. In the prospective study, mobile phlebotomists collected whole blood, serum and a nasopharyngeal or oropharyngeal swab from each participant. Over a roughly 2-month period, participants in the prospective study had the option of providing additional blood draws and questionnaires. Before DNA extraction, prospective study blood samples were shipped either frozen or at room temperature. TCRbeta CDR3 regions were amplified from genomic DNA using the immunoSEQ Assay, a bias-controlled multiplex PCR. The source study handled its data this way. Within the assay, amplification of reference gene primers was used to estimate how many nucleated cells each sample contained. Sequence reads were collapsed and filtered to measure the absolute abundance of every unique TCRbeta CDR3 rearrangement. For each sample, productive Simpson clonality was calculated as the square root of Simpson's diversity index over productive rearrangements. The clones in this table, taken by TCRdb from immuneACCESS, are in-frame only. Not every clone is retained; where verified, under half of the shortfall comes from an unresolved V gene, and the cause of the rest is unknown. V and J calls and clone size come straight from that table; D and trimming were deduced from the DNA. The table for this sample lists a few hundred thousand clones; around 90% of them were counted only once. The ten largest make up about 6% of the sample.

The sequenced material came from PBMCs or T cells enriched from blood (not recorded which). The sequence is built from TRBV6-6 and TRBJ1-2, with 7 bases aligning to TRBD1. The receptor was isolated from a woman in her 40s who had recovered from COVID-19. The CDR3 sequence is CASSYSGQGTDYGYTF. The nucleotide sequence reads as follows: TGTGCCAGCAGTTACTCCGGGCAGGGGACAGACTATGGCTACACCTTC.